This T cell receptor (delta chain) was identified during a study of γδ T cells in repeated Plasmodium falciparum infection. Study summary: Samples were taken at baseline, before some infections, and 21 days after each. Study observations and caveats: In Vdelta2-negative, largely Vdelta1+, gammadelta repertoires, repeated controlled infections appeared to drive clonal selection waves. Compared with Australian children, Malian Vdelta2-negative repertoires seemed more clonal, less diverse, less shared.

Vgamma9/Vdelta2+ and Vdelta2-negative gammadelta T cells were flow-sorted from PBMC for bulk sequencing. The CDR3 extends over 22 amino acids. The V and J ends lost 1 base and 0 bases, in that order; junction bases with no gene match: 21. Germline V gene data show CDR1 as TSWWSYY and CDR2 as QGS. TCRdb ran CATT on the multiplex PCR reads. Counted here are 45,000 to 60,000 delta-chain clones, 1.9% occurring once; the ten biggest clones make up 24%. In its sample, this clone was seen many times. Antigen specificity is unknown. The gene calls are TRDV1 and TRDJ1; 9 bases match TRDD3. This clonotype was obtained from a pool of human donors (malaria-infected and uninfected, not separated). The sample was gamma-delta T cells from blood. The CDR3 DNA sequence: TGTGCTCTTGGGGAACAGGCCCGAACCCGGGGATACGCGTATAAGGACACCGATAAACTCATCTTT. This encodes CALGEQARTRGYAYKDTDKLIF.